Shown below are 8 T cell receptor beta chains from a single sample sequenced in a study of CD8+CD57+ T cells in acquired aplastic anemia. The template used for profiling TCR beta VDJ and CDR3 was genomic DNA. TCRdb re-analysed the reads in MiXCR, keeping a single row per CDR3 protein. The sample includes 150,000 to 200,000 distinct CDR3 sequences, about half of them seen just once. An expansion of CD8+CD57+ cells by flow cytometry had been shown in patients chosen for sequencing. The sequenced sample consisted of sorted CD4+, CD8+, or CD8+CD57+ T cells (not recorded which) from PBMCs. The source is a human donor with aplastic anemia.

The rearrangement links TRBV10-3 to TRBJ1-5; D might be TRBD1 (5 bases). This CDR3 has 13 residues. The V and J ends lost 8 bases and 3 bases respectively, with 11 bases between them. Germline V lookup: CDR1 ENHRY, CDR2 SYGVKD. CDR3 nucleotide sequence: TGTGCCATCGTCCCGGGGCCCAATCAGCCCCAGCATTTT. Amino acid sequence: CAIVPGPNQPQHF.

The count of this clonotype is one. The chain employs TRBV20-1 and TRBJ2-7; 7 bases are a match to TRBD2. Looked up from germline, CDR1 is DFQATT and CDR2 is SNEGSKA (reference sequence). CDR3 length equals 16 residues. The ends lost 5 bases at V and 4 bases at J; junction bases unmatched: 17. CDR3 in amino acids: CSAQGTTGSMAYEQYF. As DNA, the CDR3 is TGCAGTGCTCAAGGGACTACGGGTTCGATGGCGTACGAGCAGTACTTC.

The rearrangement joins TRBV2 to TRBJ1-1, with D possibly matching TRBD1 (5 bases). The germline V and J ends were trimmed by 7 bases and 1 base, with 10 bases remaining between them. The CDR3 consists of 13 residues. Germline CDR1 reads SNHLY; CDR2 reads FYNNEI. This CDR3 reads CASTTARNTEAFF. The CDR3 nucleotides are TGTGCCAGCACGACAGCCAGGAACACTGAAGCTTTCTTT. The full variable domain, its missing parts supplied by reference TRBV2 and TRBJ1-1, is EPEVTQTPSHQVTQMGQEVILRCVPISNHLYFYWYRQILGQKVEFLVSFYNNEISEKSEIFDDQFSVERPDGSNFTLKIRSTKLEDSAMYFCASTTARNTEAFFGQGTRLTVV.

This clonotype came up a few times. The V and J genes are TRBV24-1 and TRBJ2-5; D call uncertain. V dropped 7 bases and J dropped 5 bases, with 7 bases sitting between them. CDR1 and CDR2 from the germline V gene are KGHDR and SFDVKD. The CDR3 has 11 amino acids. Here the CDR3 DNA reads TGTGCCACCAGCATAGGGGAGACCCAGTACTTC. It specifies CATSIGETQYF.

The chain is built from TRBV10-1 and TRBJ2-2; weak D call: TRBD2 (5 bases). The V gene lost 0 bases and the J gene lost 0 bases, with 8 bases spanning the gap. The CDR3 totals 16 residues. CDR1 WNHNN and CDR2 SYGVQD come from the germline V gene (reference sequence). CDR3 amino acids: CASSESGASNTGELFF. As DNA, the CDR3 is TGCGCCAGCAGTGAGTCGGGAGCTTCGAACACCGGGGAGCTGTTTTTT.

This clonotype was observed a few times. The chain combines TRBV7-9 with TRBJ2-7; the D is unclear. The CDR3 is 11 residues long. Deletions cut 4 bases from V and 5 bases from J, with 6 bases between. CDR1 is SEHNR, CDR2 FQNEAQ, per germline (reference sequence). CDR3 DNA sequence: TGTGCCAGCAGCTCCAATAACGAGCAGTACTTC. Residues: CASSSNNEQYF.

This clonotype was observed at least ten times. This rearrangement joins TRBV6-1 to TRBJ2-1; 10 bases are a match to TRBD2. Germline CDR1 MNHNS, CDR2 SASEGT. Unmatched junction bases numbered 12, after V lost 4 bases and J lost 9 bases. The CDR3 totals 16 residues. The CDR3 sequence is CASSGQLAGSSGEQFF. The CDR3 DNA reads as TGTGCCAGCAGTGGCCAACTAGCGGGGTCCTCCGGTGAGCAGTTCTTC.

This clonotype was recorded once. The chain employs TRBV10-3 and TRBJ2-1, with 8 bases aligning to TRBD2. Per the germline V gene, CDR1 is ENHRY and CDR2 is SYGVKD. This CDR3 is 15 amino acids long. Trimming removed 0 bases from V and 4 bases from J; junction bases left unmatched: 2. Here the CDR3 reads CAISESVAGYNEQFF. CDR3 DNA: TGTGCCATCAGTGAGTCCGTAGCGGGGTACAATGAGCAGTTCTTC.